The rows below give T cell receptor beta chains drawn from one sample of a study of human T cells and chemical hapten exposure. TCRdb recomputed calls from the RACE reads with MiXCR, one row per CDR3 protein. The repertoire includes approximately 50,000 distinct CDR3 sequences, 10% to 12% of them detected once, and approximately 4% sits in the top ten. The sequences come from whole blood, collected in connection with sensitization to the hapten diphenylcyclopropenone (DPC). These receptors all stem from a woman aged 40 to 55 with alopecia areata. Some clones in this sample may be carry-over from other donors' samples. The CDR3 runs from the conserved cysteine through the conserved F or W. D genes are given only for firm matches. The size field is filled for only some rows; it gives once, few, many or a size class.

d_call	v_call	j_call	clone_size	cdr3_aa	cdr3_nt
-	TRBV4-2	TRBJ1-1	many	CASSLPARNTEAFF	TGTGCCAGCAGCCTACCCGCGAGGAACACTGAAGCTTTCTTT
TRBD1	TRBV7-2	TRBJ2-5	few	CASSLAGGPAGETQYF	TGTGCCAGCAGCTTAGCAGGGGGCCCGGCGGGAGAGACCCAGTACTTC
-	TRBV4-2	TRBJ2-2	-	CASSQDATGELFF	TGTGCCAGCAGCCAAGATGCCACCGGGGAGCTGTTTTTT
TRBD1	TRBV11-2	TRBJ1-6	-	CASSPGQHNSPLHF	TGTGCCAGCAGCCCGGGACAGCATAATTCACCCCTCCACTTT
TRBD1	TRBV14	TRBJ2-7	few	CASSQTRDRGPYEQYF	TGTGCCAGCAGCCAGACCCGGGACAGGGGGCCTTACGAGCAGTACTTC
-	TRBV6-2/TRBV6-3	TRBJ2-3	few	CASTIDTTDTQYF	TGTGCCAGCACCATCGACACGACAGATACGCAGTATTTT
-	TRBV18	TRBJ2-7	many	CASSPGQGRTYEQYF	TGTGCCAGCTCACCAGGGCAGGGTCGTACTTACGAGCAGTACTTC
-	TRBV6-2/TRBV6-3	TRBJ2-1	-	CASRLTGIWEQFF	TGTGCCAGCAGGCTCACAGGAATCTGGGAGCAGTTCTTC
-	TRBV6-2/TRBV6-3	TRBJ2-7	-	CAIGLRYGKKYF	TGTGCCATCGGACTACGCTACGGGAAGAAGTACTTC
TRBD2	TRBV14	TRBJ2-7	few	CASSQDGGYEQYF	TGTGCCAGCAGCCAAGACGGGGGGTACGAGCAGTACTTC
-	TRBV2	TRBJ2-7	few	CASGRGPPYEQYF	TGTGCCAGCGGCAGGGGACCCCCCTACGAGCAGTACTTC
TRBD1	TRBV6-1	TRBJ1-1	few	CASRDRVGTEAFF	TGTGCCAGCAGGGACAGGGTGGGCACTGAAGCTTTCTTT
-	TRBV25-1	TRBJ1-5	many	CASSEWGSNQPQHF	TGTGCCAGCAGTGAATGGGGAAGTAACCAGCCCCAGCATTTT
TRBD1	TRBV2	TRBJ2-6	many	CAANTGGNANVLTF	TGTGCCGCCAACACAGGGGGCAACGCCAACGTCCTGACTTTC
-	TRBV2	TRBJ2-7	many	CASKGSPAYEQYF	TGTGCCAGCAAGGGGTCCCCCGCCTACGAGCAGTACTTC
TRBD2	TRBV30	TRBJ2-7	-	CAWSVWGGYEQYF	TGTGCCTGGAGTGTATGGGGAGGGTACGAGCAGTACTTC
-	TRBV6-2/TRBV6-3	TRBJ2-1	many	CASSSDRYRGNEQFF	TGTGCCAGCAGTTCCGACAGGTACAGAGGCAATGAGCAGTTCTTC
-	TRBV27	TRBJ2-7	many	CASGQQGPYEQYF	TGTGCCAGCGGCCAACAGGGACCCTACGAGCAGTACTTC
-	TRBV7-8	TRBJ1-5	-	CASSLGQFGNQPQHF	TGTGCCAGCAGCTTAGGACAGTTTGGCAATCAGCCCCAGCATTTT
-	TRBV6-2/TRBV6-3	TRBJ1-2	many	CASSYQHRGYTF	TGTGCCAGCAGTTACCAACACCGCGGCTACACCTTC
-	TRBV7-9	TRBJ2-2	few	CASSPGNFGELFF	TGTGCCAGCAGCCCAGGGAATTTCGGGGAGCTGTTTTTT
-	TRBV7-2	TRBJ1-1	many	CASSRQRLEAFF	TGTGCCAGCAGCCGACAGAGGCTTGAAGCTTTCTTT
-	TRBV10-1	TRBJ2-1	-	CASSEAQVSDEQFF	TGCGCCAGCAGTGAGGCGCAGGTATCTGATGAGCAGTTCTTC
-	TRBV27	TRBJ1-5	few	CASRRTGNSNQPQHF	TGTGCCAGCAGACGTACAGGGAATAGCAATCAGCCCCAGCATTTT
TRBD1	TRBV13	TRBJ1-2	-	CASSLGQSLYGYTF	TGTGCCAGCAGCCTGGGACAGTCTCTCTATGGCTACACCTTC
-	TRBV7-2	TRBJ1-5	many	CASSERQGTSNQPQHF	TGTGCCAGCAGCGAGCGTCAGGGGACTAGCAATCAGCCCCAGCATTTT
-	TRBV20-1	TRBJ2-3	many	CSAFTGTSTDTQYF	TGCAGTGCTTTCACAGGGACTAGCACAGATACGCAGTATTTT
TRBD2	TRBV11-3	TRBJ2-2	many	CASRSGGVAGELFF	TGTGCCAGCCGGAGCGGGGGAGTCGCCGGGGAGCTGTTTTTT
TRBD1	TRBV6-5	TRBJ1-2	many	CASSSGTAFYGYTF	TGTGCCAGCAGCTCTGGGACAGCTTTTTATGGCTACACCTTC
-	TRBV5-1	TRBJ2-2	few	CASSLQGGEWTGELFF	TGCGCCAGCAGCTTGCAAGGCGGAGAATGGACCGGGGAGCTGTTTTTT
-	TRBV20-1	TRBJ2-1	few	CSARSQGRSYNEQFF	TGCAGTGCTAGATCCCAGGGGCGCTCCTACAATGAGCAGTTCTTC
-	TRBV25-1	TRBJ1-1	few	CAPAGTEAFF	TGTGCCCCCGCGGGCACTGAAGCTTTCTTT
TRBD1	TRBV7-2	TRBJ1-3	many	CASSLENQGALGNTIYF	TGTGCCAGCAGCTTAGAGAACCAGGGGGCGCTTGGAAACACCATATATTTT
-	TRBV7-8	TRBJ1-5	many	CASSPASNQPQHF	TGTGCCAGCAGCCCCGCTAGCAATCAGCCCCAGCATTTT
TRBD2	TRBV7-6	TRBJ2-1	many	CASTEGLAANEQFF	TGTGCCAGCACCGAGGGACTAGCGGCAAATGAGCAGTTCTTC
TRBD1	TRBV20-1	TRBJ2-1	many	CSARGQGDEQFF	TGCAGTGCTAGAGGACAGGGAGATGAGCAGTTCTTC
TRBD2	TRBV7-2	TRBJ2-7	-	CASSSSGGALVEQYF	TGTGCCAGCAGCTCGAGCGGGGGGGCTCTCGTCGAGCAGTACTTC
-	TRBV20-1	TRBJ1-1	few	CSARSDRAATEAFF	TGCAGTGCTAGATCTGACAGAGCGGCCACTGAAGCTTTCTTT
-	TRBV28	TRBJ2-7	few	CASRPSVHEQYF	TGTGCCAGCCGTCCCTCAGTCCACGAGCAGTACTTC
TRBD2	TRBV12-3/TRBV12-4	TRBJ2-1	few	CASSPLAAYNEQFF	TGTGCCAGCAGTCCCCTAGCGGCTTACAATGAGCAGTTCTTC